This T cell receptor (beta chain) stems from a study of shared clonotypes between healthy human individuals. The authors split each subset's genomic DNA evenly across several immunoSEQ plates. The repertoire was sequenced with immunoSEQ multiplex PCR; TCRdb's copy has only in-frame clones and lacks some. The data contain about 110,000 clones, more than 65% of them seen just once; the ten biggest clones take up more than 20%. The sample consisted of memory CD8+ T cells sorted from blood. Subset reported: CD45RO+ cells pooled with CCR7-negative TemRA cells. The sequence was collected from a woman aged 25 to 39 in good health.

CDR3 sequence: CSVQGVPSGTIDTDTQYF. As DNA, the CDR3 is TGCAGCGTACAGGGGGTTCCTAGCGGTACCATTGACACAGATACGCAGTATTTT. The genes are TRBV29-1 and TRBJ2-3; a possible D gene is TRBD1 (8 bases). V was pared by 6 bases and J by 2 bases, with 27 bases between. CDR3 size: 18 residues. Germline V gene sequence: CDR1 SQVTM, CDR2 ANQGSEA.